This TCR beta chain was sequenced during a study of CD8 T cells in ankylosing spondylitis. This clonotype was seen more than once but under ten times. Antigen: not known. The germline gives CDR1 DFQATT, CDR2 SNEGSKA (reference sequence). Trimming took off 4 bases at V and 4 bases at J, with 16 bases between the two ends. The CDR3 extends over 14 amino acids. Scientists made TCR beta libraries using quantitative 5'-RACE with molecular barcodes. TCRdb recomputed calls from the 5' RACE reads with MiXCR, one row per CDR3 protein. The sample has around 430,000 distinct CDR3 sequences; approximately 17% are singletons. Overall study results and limits: According to the report, clones linked to the disease were significantly enriched in matched synovial fluid samples taken from ankylosing spondylitis patients. Characteristic of ankylosing spondylitis blood, it appeared, was a TCR beta motif comprising about eight highly homologous variants.

This TCR derives from a male donor with ankylosing spondylitis. The sample comprised blood, either unsorted or a sorted T cell fraction (not recorded which). The rearrangement joins TRBV20-1 to TRBJ1-1; maybe TRBD1 (5 bases). For the CDR3, the DNA is TGCAGTGCTATTACAGGCCCAAGGGGCACTGAAGCTTTCTTT. Amino acids: CSAITGPRGTEAFF.